A selection of T cell receptor beta chains follows, all from one sample in a study of blood T cell repertoires in COVID-19. The data were produced by immunoSEQ multiplex PCR, yet TCRdb's version contains in-frame clones alone and is incomplete. The sample lists just under 85,000 clones, around 80% occurring once. The sample consisted of peripheral blood. These receptors were collected from a woman at least 80 years old with acute or convalescent COVID-19. CDR3s include the opening cysteine and the closing phenylalanine or tryptophan. A D gene is named only where the DNA matches it firmly. Expanded clones are given a class, and other clones once, few, many or no size at all.

V,J,D,size,DNA,CDR3
TRBV5-1,TRBJ2-1,TRBD2,-,TGCGCCAGCAGCTTTGCTGGGCGGGAGATGGGTAAGCAGTTCTTC,CASSFAGREMGKQFF
TRBV29-1,TRBJ2-1,-,-,TGCAGCGGGAGGCTTTTCGATGGCGATGAGCAGTTCTTC,CSGRLFDGDEQFF
TRBV4-3,TRBJ1-4,-,-,TGCGCCAGCAGCCAGGACTCTGGACTGAGCGAAAAACTGTTTTTT,CASSQDSGLSEKLFF
TRBV18,TRBJ2-3,-,-,TGTGCCAGCTCACCTAGCGCCACAGATACGCAGTATTTT,CASSPSATDTQYF
TRBV28,TRBJ1-2,-,-,TGTGCCAGCAGTTTAGCGGGGCTCTATGGCTACACCTTC,CASSLAGLYGYTF
TRBV29-1,TRBJ1-2,-,-,TGCAGCGTGTATAATGGGGGGGATGGCTACACCTTC,CSVYNGGDGYTF
TRBV27,TRBJ2-2,TRBD2,-,TGTGCCAGCAGTTCCATTCTGGGCGGGAGGGACACCGGGGAGCTGTTTTTT,CASSSILGGRDTGELFF
TRBV3-1/TRBV3-2,TRBJ2-3,-,-,TGTGCCAGCAGCCAAGTCGGGAGAGGCGCAGATACGCAGTATTTT,CASSQVGRGADTQYF
TRBV5-1,TRBJ1-5,-,-,TGCGCCCGCAGCTTGGGGGGGGATCAGCCCCAGCATTTT,CARSLGGDQPQHF
TRBV4-2,TRBJ2-3,-,-,TGTGCCAGCAGCTCGAGGGGGGATACGCAGTATTTT,CASSSRGDTQYF
TRBV3-1/TRBV3-2,TRBJ2-1,-,-,TGTGCCAGCAGCCAAGCGGGATCCAATGAGCAGTTCTTC,CASSQAGSNEQFF
TRBV14,TRBJ2-3,-,-,TGTGCCAGCAGCCAAGGGCGGATCCGACCAGATACGCAGTATTTT,CASSQGRIRPDTQYF
TRBV7-2,TRBJ2-7,TRBD2,-,TGTGCCAGCAGCGCCCGACTAGCGGAGGGCTACGAGCAGTACTTC,CASSARLAEGYEQYF
TRBV24-1,TRBJ2-3,TRBD1,-,TGTGCCACCAGTGACCCAGGGACAGGTACAGATACGCAGTATTTT,CATSDPGTGTDTQYF
TRBV28,TRBJ2-7,-,-,TGTGCCAGCAGTTTAGAGACATTCTACGAGCAGTACTTC,CASSLETFYEQYF
TRBV7-3,TRBJ1-1,TRBD1,-,TGTGCCAGCAGCTCGTCAGGGGGCACTGAAGCTTTCTTT,CASSSSGGTEAFF
TRBV5-4,TRBJ2-1,TRBD2,few,TGTGCCGGCGGGAGAGCTGGGCTGGATGAGCAGTTCTTC,CAGGRAGLDEQFF
TRBV19,TRBJ1-5,-,-,TGTGCCAGCCAGCCCTTGGAGGGGCCCCAGCATTTT,CASQPLEGPQHF
TRBV7-2,TRBJ2-1,-,-,TGTGCCAGCAGCTTTTTCGGGGGCTCCTACAATGAGCAGTTCTTC,CASSFFGGSYNEQFF
TRBV3-1/TRBV3-2,TRBJ2-2,-,once,TGTGCCAGCAGCCAAGGCTCAGGGCACACCGGGGAGCTGTTTTTT,CASSQGSGHTGELFF
TRBV29-1,TRBJ2-3,TRBD1,-,TGCAGCGATGCCGGGACAGGGGGCACAGATACGCAGTATTTT,CSDAGTGGTDTQYF
TRBV21-1,TRBJ2-7,-,once,TGTGTCCCAGCCCGACCGGGTTACTACGAGCAGTACTTC,CVPARPGYYEQYF
TRBV6-6,TRBJ2-3,-,-,TGTGCCAGCAGTTATGTGAACAGTTACACAGATACGCAGTATTTT,CASSYVNSYTDTQYF
TRBV6-2/TRBV6-3,TRBJ2-3,-,-,TGTGCCAGCAGTTACTCGAATCAGAAATTACCCACAGATACGCAGTATTTT,CASSYSNQKLPTDTQYF
TRBV24-1,TRBJ2-3,-,-,TGTGCCACCAGTGATCCCGGACAGAGCACAGATACGCAGTATTTT,CATSDPGQSTDTQYF
TRBV19,TRBJ2-4,TRBD1,-,TGTGCCAGTAGTCAATCCCGGGACAGGATTCAGTACTTC,CASSQSRDRIQYF
TRBV7-2,TRBJ1-2,-,-,TGTGCCAGCAGCTTCGCGGGCGGGGGCTACACCTTC,CASSFAGGGYTF
TRBV27,TRBJ2-5,TRBD2,-,TGTGCCAGCAGTCCCCCCGACGGACTAGCGGGCGAACAAGAGACCCAGTACTTC,CASSPPDGLAGEQETQYF
TRBV7-2,TRBJ2-2,-,-,TGTGCCAGCAGCGGGGGGAGAGGGGCCAACACCGGGGAGCTGTTTTTT,CASSGGRGANTGELFF
TRBV6-2/TRBV6-3,TRBJ2-4,TRBD1,-,TGTGCCAGCAGCTGGGACAGGGGTTCAAACATTCAGTACTTC,CASSWDRGSNIQYF
TRBV6-5,TRBJ2-7,-,-,TGTGCCAGCGGACCTACCGGGACACCTTACTACGAGCAGTACTTC,CASGPTGTPYYEQYF
TRBV30,TRBJ2-7,TRBD2,-,TGTGCCTGGAGTCGCGGGGAACTAGCGGTAGGGGGTGAGCAGTACTTC,CAWSRGELAVGGEQYF
TRBV7-2,TRBJ2-7,-,once,TGTGCCAGCAGCTTAGCGCACAGGGCGGCCTACGAGCAGTACTTC,CASSLAHRAAYEQYF
TRBV3-1/TRBV3-2,TRBJ2-2,TRBD2,-,TGTGCCAGCAGCCAACGGGGGGTCGGGAGCGGGGAGCTGTTTTTT,CASSQRGVGSGELFF
TRBV12-3/TRBV12-4,TRBJ2-7,-,-,TGTGCCAGCAGCCCGGCGGGGTTTCTCGAGCAGTACTTC,CASSPAGFLEQYF
TRBV7-2,TRBJ2-7,TRBD1,-,TGTGCCAGCAGCCGTGGACAGGGAAGCGAGCAGTACTTC,CASSRGQGSEQYF
TRBV28,TRBJ2-7,TRBD2,-,TGTGCCAGCTCCGGGGGGAATCCGGTCCACGAGCAGTACTTC,CASSGGNPVHEQYF